The 9 T cell receptor beta chains below all came from one sample that was sequenced in a study of blood T cell repertoires in COVID-19. Libraries were prepared by immunoSEQ multiplex PCR; TCRdb keeps only in-frame clonotypes and omits some of them. The data show hundreds of thousands of clones, roughly 81% seen once. The specimen sequenced was peripheral blood. Source of these receptors: a man aged 35 to 55 with acute or convalescent COVID-19.

This sequence joins TRBV2 and TRBJ1-2, with 10 bases fitting TRBD1. Trimming at V came to 6 bases and at J to 3 bases, leaving 13 bases not matched to a gene. Germline V gene sequence: CDR1 SNHLY, CDR2 FYNNEI. The CDR3 loop spans 17 amino acids. CDR3 sequence reads: CASRFSTRDRGDYGYTF. In DNA, the CDR3 is TGTGCCAGCAGGTTCTCCACCCGGGACAGGGGTGACTATGGCTACACCTTC.

This chain connects TRBV4-1 to TRBJ2-4; no firm D call. The V end was cut by 0 bases, the J end by 8 bases, with 11 bases between. The CDR3 is made up of 14 amino acids. Germline V gives CDR1 MGHRA, CDR2 YSYEKL. DNA of the CDR3: TGCGCCAGCAGCCAAGATAACTATTATGACATTCAGTACTTC. It yields the protein CASSQDNYYDIQYF.

The chain combines TRBV5-1 with TRBJ1-5; tentative D call: TRBD1 (5 bases). Between the trimmed V and J ends, which lost 0 bases and 7 bases, there was a span of 11 bases. Germline CDR1 reads SGHRS; CDR2 reads YFSETQ. The CDR3 has 14 residues. The DNA of the CDR3 is TGCGCCAGCAGCTTGGCCCAGGGTGGCCAGCCCCAGCATTTT. Translated: CASSLAQGGQPQHF.

The CDR3 is CASSRPRGGQETQYF. The CDR3 coding sequence is TGTGCCAGCAGCCGTCCTCGGGGGGGCCAAGAGACCCAGTACTTC. The chain carries TRBV9 and TRBJ2-5; 8 positions agree with TRBD2. The CDR3 has 15 amino acids. CDR1 and CDR2 (germline): SGDLS, YYNGEE. V gave up 4 bases and J gave up 1 base; unmatched junction bases: 6. The whole variable domain, remainder taken from reference TRBV9 and TRBJ2-5, is DSGVTQTPKHLITATGQRVTLRCSPRSGDLSVYWYQQSLDQGLQFLIQYYNGEERAKGNILERFSAQQFPDLHSELNLSSLELGDSALYFCASSRPRGGQETQYFGPGTRLLVL.

This clone was counted a single time. V and J are TRBV7-6 and TRBJ2-7; 11 bases match TRBD2. CDR1 and CDR2 (germline): SGHVS, FNYEAQ. This CDR3 comprises 15 residues. V shed 2 bases, J shed 0 bases, and the junction held 0 bases outside the gene matches. CDR3 nucleotides: TGTGCCAGCAGCTTAACTAGCGGGGGCTCCTACGAGCAGTACTTC. It yields the protein CASSLTSGGSYEQYF.

This sequence joins TRBV5-3 and TRBJ1-1; the D is unclear. TRBV5-3 is treated as an ORF (open reading frame) with a function not yet certain. The CDR3 has 15 residues. V was shortened by 4 bases and J by 0 bases, with 13 bases between the two germline ends. The chain's CDR3 is CARSDPGGVNTEAFF. The CDR3 coding sequence is TGTGCCAGAAGCGATCCGGGAGGAGTGAACACTGAAGCTTTCTTT.

V is TRBV21-1 and J is TRBJ1-2; TRBD1 is the table's D call, not checked against the DNA. TRBV21-1 is noted as a pseudogene. CDR3 length equals 14 residues. The chain's CDR3 is CASSNYRGPDGYTF. Here the CDR3 DNA reads TGTGCCAGCAGCAACTACAGGGGGCCTGACGGCTACACCTTC.

The V gene is TRBV6-5, the J gene TRBJ2-1; TRBD2 matches 9 bases. Germline-derived CDR1 and CDR2 are MNHEY and SVGAGI. Trimming took 2 bases from V and 5 from J; bases not matched to a gene: 4. CDR3 size: 15 residues. The CDR3 coding sequence is TGTGCCAGCAGTTACGTTAGCGGGGGACACAATGAGCAGTTCTTC. It translates to CASSYVSGGHNEQFF.

The chain couples TRBV7-9 to TRBJ1-5; tentatively, D is TRBD1 (5 bases). Germline CDR1 reads SEHNR; CDR2 reads FQNEAQ (reference sequence). The CDR3 totals 16 residues. Trimming left V 1 base short and J 5 bases short, with 15 bases between. The CDR3 spells CASSLGEGGAHQPQHF. CDR3 nucleotides: TGTGCCAGCAGCTTAGGAGAAGGAGGGGCACATCAGCCCCAGCATTTT.